This passage covers 17 T cell receptor beta chains from one sample sequenced in a study of T-cell memory formation after mild COVID-19. From the 5' RACE reads, TCRdb called clonotypes with MiXCR, one entry per CDR3 protein. In the table there are 100,000 to 120,000 distinct CDR3 sequences, roughly a sixth of which are singletons. What was sequenced was PBMCs or a T cell subset sorted from them (not recorded which). Every receptor here comes from a man between 18 and 35 years old who had mild COVID-19 (a few samples of this study predate the infection). Cell type and time point are not known.

This chain joins TRBV5-1 and TRBJ2-3; TRBD1 might be the D (7 bases). V was shortened by 2 bases and J by 1 base, with 17 bases between the two germline ends. The CDR3 sequence is 17 residues long. The V gene's germline CDR1 is SGHRS and CDR2 YFSETQ. CDR3 nucleotides: TGCGCCAGCAGCTTATTCCAGGGGGGCCTGGGCACAGATACGCAGTATTTT. This sequence encodes CASSLFQGGLGTDTQYF.

This clonotype has just a few counts. The chain uses TRBV7-8 and TRBJ2-5; either TRBD1 or TRBD2 may supply D (5 bases each). The CDR3 runs to 13 residues. V was cut by 4 bases and J by 7 bases, with 13 bases left in between. The germline V gene has CDR1 SGHVS and CDR2 FQNEAQ. CDR3 DNA: TGTGCCAGCAGCTCGGGACCGCCAGGGACCCAGTACTTC. Residues: CASSSGPPGTQYF. The full variable domain, completed using reference TRBV7-8 and TRBJ2-5, is GAGVSQSPRYKVAKRGQDVALRCDPISGHVSLFWYQQALGQGPEFLTYFQNEAQLDKSGLPSDRFFAERPEGSVSTLKIQRTQQEDSAVYLCASSSGPPGTQYFGPGTRLLVL.

This clonotype was found a few times. The chain carries TRBV9 and TRBJ2-1; 11 bases fit TRBD2. Trimming cost V 4 bases and J 7 bases; bases outside gene matches: 10. This CDR3 region has 16 residues. The germline gives CDR1 SGDLS, CDR2 YYNGEE. CDR3 DNA: TGTGCCAGCAGCTCGACTAGCGGGGTCCTCTATAATGAGCAGTTCTTC. It specifies CASSSTSGVLYNEQFF.

The chain has TRBV10-3 and TRBJ2-5; 9 nucleotides align to TRBD1. Trimming removed 0 bases from V and 5 bases from J; junction bases left unmatched: 7. This CDR3 spans 16 amino acids. Germline V gene data show CDR1 as ENHRY and CDR2 as SYGVKD. The CDR3 nucleotides read TGTGCCATCAGTGAGTCGGGACAGGGAACTCTCGAGACCCAGTACTTC. This codes for CAISESGQGTLETQYF.

This clonotype has only a few counts. The gene calls are TRBV29-1 and TRBJ2-5; D tentatively reads TRBD1 or TRBD2 (5 bases each). Germline CDR1 reads SQVTM; CDR2 reads ANQGSEA. The CDR3 spans 13 residues. V shed 8 bases and J shed 2 bases, with 15 bases lying between them. The CDR3 loop is CSPPGRTQETQYF. DNA for the CDR3: TGCAGCCCCCCGGGACGGACTCAAGAGACCCAGTACTTC.

The chain links TRBV6-5 to TRBJ1-6; D is possibly TRBD1 (5 bases). CDR1 and CDR2 from the germline V gene are MNHEY and SVGAGI. This CDR3 spans 15 amino acids. Trimming took off 0 bases at V and 7 bases at J, with 10 bases between the two ends. The CDR3, as DNA: TGTGCCAGCAGTTACTCGAGCAGGGACAATTCACCCCTCCACTTT. This encodes CASSYSSRDNSPLHF.

The J gene is TRBJ1-1, the V gene TRBV6-5; the D gene is possibly TRBD1 (5 bases). The CDR3 spans 14 residues. The ends were cut back, 6 bases at V and 7 bases at J, with 18 bases in the middle. From germline, CDR1 is MNHEY and CDR2 SVGAGI. CDR3 sequence: CASSYFQGGSEAFF. The CDR3 DNA reads as TGTGCCAGCAGCTATTTTCAGGGAGGGAGTGAAGCTTTCTTT.

This clonotype was picked up a small number of times. The rearrangement joins TRBV20-1 to TRBJ1-1; no reliable D call. This CDR3 is 11 amino acids long. Looked up from germline, CDR1 is DFQATT and CDR2 is SNEGSKA (reference sequence). Trimming took 7 bases from V and 6 from J, leaving 12 bases between them. CDR3 sequence reads: CSVPTQSEAFF. The CDR3 nucleotides read TGCAGTGTCCCTACACAGTCTGAAGCTTTCTTT.

This chain connects TRBV7-2 to TRBJ2-3; 7 bases agree with TRBD2. The V segment lost 6 bases and the J segment 0 bases; nucleotides outside the gene matches: 3. Germline CDR1 and CDR2: SGHTA and FQGNSA. The CDR3 covers 14 residues. For the CDR3, the DNA is TGTGCCAGCAGAGGCGGGGGAAGCACAGATACGCAGTATTTT. Protein sequence: CASRGGGSTDTQYF.

This clonotype was detected once. The chain uses TRBV12-3 or TRBV12-4 and TRBJ2-7; TRBD2 matches at 8 bases. The trim removed 8 bases at V and 4 bases at J, leaving 13 bases unmatched. The CDR3 has 15 residues. The chain's CDR3 is CASRSGTSGAYEQYF. The CDR3 bases are TGTGCCAGCCGCAGTGGAACTAGCGGCGCGTACGAGCAGTACTTC.

This clonotype was seen a handful of times. V and J are TRBV20-1 and TRBJ2-3; D is possibly TRBD2 (6 bases). Trimming pared 4 bases from V and 6 bases from J, leaving 17 bases between. The CDR3 consists of 14 residues. CDR1 and CDR2 from the germline V gene are DFQATT and SNEGSKA (reference sequence). Written as DNA, the CDR3 is TGCAGTGCTACGCGGGACTTCCAAACGGATACGCAGTATTTT. This codes for CSATRDFQTDTQYF.

This clonotype ranks as medium-sized (0.01 to 0.1%). This chain joins TRBV7-2 and TRBJ2-3; 7 bases align to TRBD1. Germline CDR1 and CDR2: SGHTA and FQGNSA. This CDR3 is 13 amino acids long. The ends lost 4 bases at V and 4 bases at J; junction bases unmatched: 2. CDR3 DNA: TGTGCCAGCAGCTCGACAGGGTCAGATACGCAGTATTTT. It encodes CASSSTGSDTQYF.

The rearrangement joins TRBV5-1 to TRBJ1-2; D is perhaps TRBD1 (6 bases). This CDR3 is 14 amino acids long. V gave up 2 bases and J gave up 4 bases, with 12 bases separating them. The germline V gene encodes CDR1 SGHRS and CDR2 YFSETQ. Here the CDR3 reads CASSFHGQTYGYTF. CDR3 nucleotide sequence: TGCGCCAGCAGCTTTCACGGACAGACCTATGGCTACACCTTC.

The chain combines TRBV18 with TRBJ2-7; 8 positions agree with TRBD1. Losses at the gene ends were 6 bases for V and 5 bases for J; bases not matched to a gene: 9. This CDR3 spans 14 amino acids. Looked up from germline, CDR1 is KGHSH and CDR2 is LQKENI. CDR3 DNA: TGTGCCAGCTCTCTTCAGGGGGCGACCGACGAGCAGTACGTC. This translates into CASSLQGATDEQYV.

Comments on this clonotype: Since a much larger clone is just one base distant, this may be a read error. The chain recombines TRBV12-3 or TRBV12-4 with TRBJ1-5; no firm D call. There are 14 residues in the CDR3. Trimming shortened V by 5 bases and J by 8 bases, and 16 bases separated the two germline ends. DNA for the CDR3: TGTGCCAGCAGTCAGAACATGGCCCATGAGCCCCAGCATTTT. This gives the protein CASSQNMAHEPQHF.

The rearrangement links TRBV10-3 to TRBJ1-6; tentatively, D is TRBD1 (5 bases). Germline-derived CDR1 and CDR2 are ENHRY and SYGVKD. Trimming stripped 0 bases from V and 9 bases from J, with 12 bases between. CDR3 length: 15 residues. CDR3 amino acids: CAISESQGTTSPLHF. The CDR3 DNA follows: TGTGCCATCAGTGAGTCGCAGGGTACCACTTCACCCCTCCACTTT.

The sample holds a few counts of this clonotype. The chain combines TRBV7-2 with TRBJ2-1; tentatively, D is TRBD2 (5 bases). Per germline, CDR1 SGHTA and CDR2 FQGNSA. The CDR3 is 15 amino acids. V was cut by 1 base and J by 6 bases, with 13 bases left in between. CDR3 residues: CASSLVLRGGNEQFF. In DNA, the CDR3 is TGTGCCAGCAGCTTAGTTCTTCGGGGTGGCAATGAGCAGTTCTTC.